These 23 T cell receptor beta chains were sequenced from one sample in a study of blood T cell repertoires in COVID-19. The table came from immunoSEQ multiplex PCR; TCRdb's copy has only in-frame clones and leaves some out. Altogether about 86,000 clones are present, under 85% being singletons, with the ten largest covering approximately 10%. The sample taken for sequencing was peripheral blood. These receptors all come from a man aged 65-85 years with acute or convalescent COVID-19.

This clone was counted once. The chain is built from TRBV6-1 and TRBJ1-6, with unresolved D. Germline assignment: CDR1 MNHNS and CDR2 SASEGT. V was trimmed by 3 bases and J by 7 bases, leaving 13 bases between them. The CDR3 covers 15 residues. The CDR3 here is CASSEDWMGNSPLHF. The CDR3 DNA sequence: TGTGCCAGCAGTGAGGACTGGATGGGGAATTCACCCCTCCACTTT.

The chain carries TRBV11-2 and TRBJ1-2; weak D call: TRBD1 (5 bases). Germline CDR1 is SGHAT and CDR2 is FQNNGV. V was trimmed by 0 bases and J by 8 bases, leaving 16 bases between them. CDR3 length: 15 residues. This chain's CDR3 is CASSLDGQGGIGYTF. DNA of the CDR3: TGTGCCAGCAGCTTAGATGGGCAGGGAGGTATCGGCTACACCTTC.

This clone was found once. CDR3 coding DNA: TGTGCCAGCAGCCGCCCCAGTCTTTCCTACGAGCAGTACGTC. It codes for CASSRPSLSYEQYV. The chain carries TRBV5-6 and TRBJ2-7; no firm D call. With 4 bases removed from V and 1 base from J, the gap between germline ends came to 12 bases. CDR1 and CDR2 from the germline V gene are SGHDT and YYEEEE. The CDR3 runs to 14 residues.

The chain's CDR3 is CSVESGSGNTIYF. The CDR3 coding sequence is TGCAGCGTTGAATCGGGATCTGGAAACACCATATATTTT. The chain combines TRBV29-1 with TRBJ1-3; D gene unclear. Looked up from germline, CDR1 is SQVTM and CDR2 is ANQGSEA. The CDR3 loop spans 13 amino acids. V lost 2 bases and J 1 base, leaving 6 bases between the germline ends.

The V gene is TRBV30, the J gene TRBJ1-2; TRBD1 matches at 9 bases. V shed 1 base, J shed 0 bases, and the junction held 3 bases outside the gene matches. This CDR3 contains 15 residues. Germline assignment: CDR1 GTSNPN and CDR2 SVGIG (reference sequence). CDR3 sequence reads: CAWSGRTGANYGYTF. The CDR3 coding sequence is TGTGCCTGGAGTGGTCGGACAGGGGCTAACTATGGCTACACCTTC.

This rearrangement joins TRBV19 to TRBJ2-1, with a weak D call TRBD2 (7 bases). This CDR3 is 16 amino acids long. Germline values: CDR1 LNHDA, CDR2 SQIVND (reference sequence). With 6 bases removed from V and 4 bases from J, the gap between germline ends came to 19 bases. CDR3 bases: TGTGCCAGTAGCACCCAGGGGAGGGGAGGTTACAATGAGCAGTTCTTC. Amino acid sequence: CASSTQGRGGYNEQFF.

J is TRBJ2-3 and V is TRBV27; a possible D gene is TRBD2 (5 bases). V was clipped by 4 bases and J by 0 bases, with 14 bases between them. Germline values: CDR1 MNHEY, CDR2 SMNVEV (reference sequence). The CDR3 runs to 16 residues. The CDR3 protein is CASSSHSTGSTDTQYF. The DNA for the CDR3 is TGTGCCAGCAGTTCCCACTCGACGGGGAGCACAGATACGCAGTATTTT.

This sequence joins TRBV24-1 and TRBJ1-4, with 12 bases identical to TRBD1. CDR1 and CDR2 (germline): KGHDR, SFDVKD. Trimming at V came to 7 bases and at J to 6 bases, leaving 2 bases not matched to a gene. This CDR3 is 14 amino acids long. CDR3 coding DNA: TGTGCCACCAGGGGGACAGGGGGCGATGAAAAACTGTTTTTT. It translates to CATRGTGGDEKLFF.

This rearrangement joins TRBV7-6 to TRBJ2-1; 8 nucleotides agree with TRBD2. The V segment lost 5 bases and the J segment 1 base; nucleotides outside the gene matches: 10. This CDR3 has 17 amino acids. Germline V gene data show CDR1 as SGHVS and CDR2 as FNYEAQ. CDR3 region: CASSPRIAGSSYNEQFF. The CDR3 DNA is TGTGCCAGCAGCCCCCGGATAGCGGGGTCTTCCTACAATGAGCAGTTCTTC.

Here the CDR3 reads CASSYIRDRGNTEAFF. CDR3 sequence (DNA): TGTGCCAGCAGTTATATCCGGGACAGGGGGAACACTGAAGCTTTCTTT. The chain is built from TRBV28 and TRBJ1-1; 10 positions agree with TRBD1. V trimming: 4 bases; J trimming: 1 base; junction bases outside the gene matches: 6. CDR1 and CDR2 (germline): MDHEN, SYDVKM. This CDR3 has 16 residues.

This sequence joins TRBV29-1 and TRBJ1-4; no clear D. With 6 bases removed from V and 0 bases from J, the gap between germline ends came to 11 bases. The CDR3 sequence is 14 residues long. CDR1 and CDR2 from the germline V gene are SQVTM and ANQGSEA. This chain's CDR3 is CSVGRGSTNEKLFF. The CDR3 DNA reads TGCAGCGTGGGCCGGGGTTCAACTAATGAAAAACTGTTTTTT.

This sequence joins TRBV9 and TRBJ2-3; 10 nucleotides align to TRBD2. This CDR3 has 15 residues. Trimming removed 0 bases from V and 9 bases from J; junction bases left unmatched: 7. The V gene's germline CDR1 is SGDLS and CDR2 YYNGEE. The CDR3 bases are TGTGCCAGCAGCGTAGAAGCGGGGGGGCCTTACACGCAGTATTTT. Residues: CASSVEAGGPYTQYF. Together with reference TRBV9 and TRBJ2-3, the CDR3 gives the full variable domain: DSGVTQTPKHLITATGQRVTLRCSPRSGDLSVYWYQQSLDQGLQFLIQYYNGEERAKGNILERFSAQQFPDLHSELNLSSLELGDSALYFCASSVEAGGPYTQYFGPGTRLTVL.

This clone was counted once. This rearrangement joins TRBV10-3 to TRBJ1-3; 8 bases fit TRBD1. Trimming cost V 6 bases and J 2 bases; bases outside gene matches: 3. This CDR3 has 14 amino acids. Per the germline V gene, CDR1 is ENHRY and CDR2 is SYGVKD. CDR3 sequence reads: CAISPGGTGNTIYF. CDR3 in DNA: TGTGCCATCAGCCCAGGGGGCACTGGAAACACCATATATTTT.

The genes are TRBV5-8 and TRBJ1-5, with no clear D. Trimming removed 2 bases from V and 6 bases from J, with 9 bases in between. The CDR3 has 13 residues. The germline V gene encodes CDR1 SGHTS and CDR2 YDEGEE. The CDR3 nucleotides are TGTGCCAGCAGCTTCGAGGTCAGTCAGCCCCAGCATTTT. Amino acid sequence: CASSFEVSQPQHF.

The V gene is TRBV11-2, the J gene TRBJ2-1; D gene uncertain. Germline V CDR1 and CDR2: SGHAT, FQNNGV. The CDR3 runs 12 residues. The V end was cut by 5 bases, the J end by 4 bases, with 6 bases between. The CDR3 loop reads CASSPAYNEQFF. The CDR3 DNA follows: TGTGCCAGCAGCCCAGCGTACAATGAGCAGTTCTTC.

The chain recombines TRBV6-5 with TRBJ1-5, with D possibly matching TRBD1 (6 bases). The V and J ends lost 6 bases and 2 bases respectively, with 8 bases between them. Germline-derived CDR1 and CDR2 are MNHEY and SVGAGI. The CDR3 spans 13 residues. CDR3: CASRRQGNQPQHF. DNA for the CDR3: TGTGCCAGCAGACGACAGGGCAATCAGCCCCAGCATTTT.

J is TRBJ2-7 and V is TRBV4-1; 8 nucleotides agree with TRBD1. The CDR3 totals 14 residues. V shed 1 base, J shed 4 bases, and the junction held 3 bases outside the gene matches. Germline V lookup: CDR1 MGHRA, CDR2 YSYEKL. The CDR3 loop reads CASSQADRAYEQYF. The CDR3 DNA reads TGCGCCAGCAGCCAAGCGGACAGGGCGTACGAGCAGTACTTC.

This rearrangement joins TRBV6-5 to TRBJ1-6; 7 bases agree with TRBD1. After removal of 7 bases from V and 3 bases from J, the junction contained 6 bases not matched to a gene. CDR1 and CDR2 (germline): MNHEY, SVGAGI. CDR3 length: 15 amino acids. For the CDR3, the DNA is TGTGCCAGCAACACCCGGGACAGCTATAATTCACCCCTCCACTTT. Translating it yields CASNTRDSYNSPLHF.

This chain links TRBV29-1 with TRBJ2-1, with D unclear. The CDR3 runs to 12 residues. Per germline, CDR1 SQVTM and CDR2 ANQGSEA. V was trimmed by 4 bases and J by 3 bases, leaving 7 bases between them. This CDR3 is CSVAGGYNEQFF. DNA for the CDR3: TGCAGCGTTGCAGGTGGCTACAATGAGCAGTTCTTC.

The chain employs TRBV2 and TRBJ2-7, with 7 positions matching TRBD2. Germline V gives CDR1 SNHLY, CDR2 FYNNEI. Trimming at V came to 3 bases and at J to 4 bases, leaving 9 bases not matched to a gene. The CDR3 length is 15 residues. The CDR3 is CASSEGLLGGYEQYV. The CDR3 nucleotides read TGTGCCAGCAGTGAGGGGCTGCTCGGGGGGTACGAGCAGTACGTC.

In this sample, this clone turned up once. The chain links TRBV25-1 to TRBJ2-1; 10 positions agree with TRBD1. The CDR3 is 14 residues long. The junction had 7 bases not matched to a gene; V was cut back by 6 bases and J by 8 bases. Germline CDR1 reads MGHDK; CDR2 reads SYGVNS. CDR3 DNA: TGTGCCAGCAGGCCGGGACAGGGGATCGATGAGCAGTTCTTC. This gives the protein CASRPGQGIDEQFF.

The gene calls are TRBV3-1 (or the pseudogene TRBV3-2) and TRBJ1-1; 7 bases fit TRBD1. There are 14 residues in the CDR3. J was trimmed by 5 bases and V by 1 base; bases with no gene match: 4. CDR1 is LGHDT, CDR2 YNNKEL, per germline (reference sequence). This CDR3 reads CASSQGYRGTEAFF. The CDR3 bases are TGTGCCAGCAGCCAAGGATACAGGGGAACTGAAGCTTTCTTT.

This sequence joins TRBV15 and TRBJ2-5, with a possible D match to TRBD1 (6 bases). Looked up from germline, CDR1 is LNHNV and CDR2 is YYDKDF (reference sequence). The ends were cut back, 0 bases at V and 5 bases at J, with 13 bases in the middle. The CDR3 covers 15 residues. The CDR3 spells CATSRDLGAVETQYF. CDR3 nucleotides: TGTGCCACCAGCAGAGATTTGGGGGCGGTGGAGACCCAGTACTTC.